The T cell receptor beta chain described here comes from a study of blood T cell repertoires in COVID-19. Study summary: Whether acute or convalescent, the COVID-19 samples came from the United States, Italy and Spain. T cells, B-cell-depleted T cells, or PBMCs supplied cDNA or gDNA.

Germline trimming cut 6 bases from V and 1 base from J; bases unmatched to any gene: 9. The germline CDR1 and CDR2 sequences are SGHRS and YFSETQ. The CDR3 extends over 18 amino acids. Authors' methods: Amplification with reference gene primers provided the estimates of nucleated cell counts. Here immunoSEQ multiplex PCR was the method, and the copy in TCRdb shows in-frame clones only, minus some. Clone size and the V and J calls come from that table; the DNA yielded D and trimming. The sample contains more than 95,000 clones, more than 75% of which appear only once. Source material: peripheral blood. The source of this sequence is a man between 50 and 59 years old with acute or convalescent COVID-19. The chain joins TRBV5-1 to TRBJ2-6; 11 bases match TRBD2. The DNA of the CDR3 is TGCGCCAGCAAGGGACTAGCGGACCGTGTGTCTGGGGCCAACGTCCTGACTTTC. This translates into CASKGLADRVSGANVLTF.